Listed below are T cell receptor beta chains from one sample, sequenced in a study of blood T cells in healthy people across ages. TCRdb fed the 5' RACE reads into MiXCR, producing one record per CDR3 protein. The sample has about 780,000 distinct CDR3 sequences; about half are singletons. Specimen: blood. These receptors all come from a man at least 80 years old in good health. The CDR3 runs from the conserved cysteine through the conserved F or W. Fields, in order: V gene, J gene, clone size, D gene, CDR3 protein, CDR3 DNA. D genes are given only for firm matches. Clone size is given for some rows only: seen once, a few or many times, or a class if the clone is expanded.

>TRBV5-1|TRBJ2-7|once|.
CASYDNPYGQYF
TGCGCCAGCTATGACAACCCCTACGGGCAGTACTTC
>TRBV7-2|TRBJ2-1|few|.
CASRVQSSYNEQFF
TGTGCCAGCCGTGTCCAGAGCTCCTACAATGAGCAGTTCTTC
>TRBV7-8|TRBJ2-7|.|TRBD1
CASSPGRDRVGEQYF
TGTGCCAGCAGCCCAGGGCGGGACAGGGTGGGCGAGCAGTACTTC
>TRBV20-1|TRBJ2-2|.|TRBD1
CSARLHTGQGATGELFF
TGCAGTGCTCGCTTACACACGGGACAGGGGGCCACCGGGGAGCTGTTTTTT
>TRBV20-1|TRBJ2-1|.|.
CSARLEVAPNEQFF
TGCAGTGCTAGGCTGGAGGTGGCGCCCAATGAGCAGTTCTTC
>TRBV2|TRBJ2-1|.|.
CASRGDLGGYNEQFF
TGTGCCAGCAGGGGAGACTTGGGAGGATACAATGAGCAGTTCTTC
>TRBV2|TRBJ2-1|many|.
CASSERSTADEQFF
TGTGCCAGCAGTGAAAGGTCCACCGCGGATGAGCAGTTCTTC
>TRBV10-3|TRBJ1-4|few|TRBD1
CAISKATGENEKLFF
TGTGCCATCAGTAAAGCGACAGGGGAAAATGAAAAACTGTTTTTT
>TRBV20-1|TRBJ2-2|.|TRBD2
CSARASGRANTGELFF
TGCAGTGCTAGAGCAAGCGGGAGGGCCAACACCGGGGAGCTGTTTTTT
>TRBV6-2/TRBV6-3|TRBJ2-6|once|.
CASSSRLTGANVLTF
TGTGCCAGCAGTTCCCGACTTACTGGGGCCAACGTCCTGACTTTC
>TRBV20-1|TRBJ1-2|.|.
CSAADMVTTELDYGYTF
TGCAGTGCTGCCGATATGGTGACGACCGAATTAGACTATGGCTACACCTTC
>TRBV6-6|TRBJ1-2|few|.
CASTSGLYGYTF
TGTGCCAGCACATCGGGACTCTATGGCTACACCTTC
>TRBV20-1|TRBJ2-7|.|.
CSVNGGRGSTYEQYF
TGCAGTGTCAATGGAGGTCGCGGGTCCACCTACGAGCAGTACTTC
>TRBV5-1|TRBJ2-1|.|.
CASSHWGPGDNEQFF
TGCGCCAGCAGCCACTGGGGTCCGGGAGACAATGAGCAGTTCTTC
>TRBV20-1|TRBJ1-1|.|.
CSARNPGVRNTEAFF
TGCAGTGCTAGAAATCCAGGGGTCCGCAACACTGAAGCTTTCTTT
>TRBV15|TRBJ2-7|.|.
CATSRDVAISYEQYF
TGTGCCACCAGCAGAGATGTAGCTATTTCCTACGAGCAGTACTTC
>TRBV5-1|TRBJ2-3|many|.
CASSGQPGDTDTQYF
TGCGCCAGCAGCGGCCAACCGGGAGACACAGATACGCAGTATTTT
>TRBV6-2/TRBV6-3|TRBJ1-5|few|TRBD1
CASSPEGTVLNQPQHF
TGTGCCAGCAGTCCGGAGGGGACAGTTCTCAATCAGCCCCAGCATTTT
>TRBV24-1|TRBJ2-1|few|.
CATSVPGGEQFF
.
>TRBV6-1|TRBJ2-3|.|TRBD2
CASSEAGGYRDTQYF
TGTGCCAGCAGTGAAGCGGGAGGGTACAGAGATACGCAGTATTTT
>TRBV6-5|TRBJ1-3|.|.
CASSQGGTGNTIYF
TGTGCCAGCAGCCAAGGAGGAACTGGAAACACCATATATTTT
>TRBV12-3/TRBV12-4|TRBJ2-5|few|TRBD2
CASSLRPGTSSPTYF
TGTGCCAGCAGTTTACGCCCTGGGACTAGCAGTCCAACGTACTTC
>TRBV15|TRBJ2-7|.|.
CATSRDPGDALSYEQYF
TGTGCCACCAGCAGAGATCCAGGGGACGCCCTCTCCTACGAGCAGTACTTC
>TRBV7-8|TRBJ2-7|.|.
CASSSRTEDYEQYF
TGTGCCAGCAGCTCAAGGACAGAGGACTACGAGCAGTACTTC
>TRBV4-3|TRBJ2-3|.|.
CASSQVGKWGHRDTDTQYF
TGCGCCAGCAGCCAAGTGGGGAAATGGGGGCACCGAGACACAGATACGCAGTATTTT
>TRBV27|TRBJ2-7|few|TRBD1
CASSLRGTGVSYEQYF
TGTGCCAGCAGTTTAAGAGGGACAGGGGTTTCCTACGAGCAGTACTTC
>TRBV29-1|TRBJ2-2|few|TRBD2
CSVGGMNTGELFF
TGCAGCGTGGGGGGGATGAACACCGGGGAGCTGTTTTTT
>TRBV20-1|TRBJ1-6|.|TRBD1
CSARVTGERRSPLHF
TGCAGTGCTAGAGTGACAGGGGAGAGGAGATCACCCCTCCACTTT
>TRBV12-3/TRBV12-4|TRBJ1-6|once|.
CASSLPGEGNSPLHF
TGTGCCAGCAGTTTACCGGGCGAGGGTAATTCACCCCTCCACTTT
>TRBV4-2|TRBJ1-2|.|.
CASSQDSIRASQGGYTF
TGTGCCAGCAGCCAAGATAGTATCAGGGCCAGCCAGGGGGGCTACACCTTC
>TRBV7-2|TRBJ1-4|.|.
CASSPMGRQEKLFF
TGTGCCAGCAGCCCTATGGGCCGTCAAGAAAAACTGTTTTTT
>TRBV5-1|TRBJ2-7|.|TRBD2
CASSFNSGDEQYF
TGCGCCAGCAGCTTTAATAGCGGGGACGAGCAGTACTTC
>TRBV10-2|TRBJ2-6|few|.
CASSESKVVIRANVLTF
TGCGCCAGCAGTGAGTCGAAGGTTGTTATTCGGGCCAACGTCCTGACTTTC
>TRBV6-2/TRBV6-3|TRBJ2-1|.|TRBD1
CASSPVGQGYEQFF
TGTGCCAGCAGCCCGGTGGGACAGGGCTACGAGCAGTTCTTC
>TRBV29-1|TRBJ2-7|.|TRBD2
CSTRTASGSSHYEQYF
TGCAGCACCCGGACGGCTAGCGGGAGTTCCCACTACGAGCAGTACTTC
>TRBV28|TRBJ2-5|many|TRBD1
CASSFDGTAGRGETQYF
TGTGCCAGCAGTTTTGACGGGACAGCAGGGCGTGGAGAGACCCAGTACTTC
>TRBV4-3|TRBJ2-4|.|.
CASSQGQGAGNIQYF
TGCGCCAGCAGCCAGGGGCAGGGTGCGGGAAACATTCAGTACTTC
>TRBV29-1|TRBJ2-7|few|.
CSVEVGVPYEQYF
TGCAGCGTTGAGGTTGGGGTGCCCTACGAGCAGTACTTC
>TRBV5-1|TRBJ2-3|few|.
CASSSRDSTATDTQYF
TGCGCCAGCAGCTCCAGGGACTCCACGGCCACAGATACGCAGTATTTT
>TRBV5-6|TRBJ2-7|many|.
CASSNPSYEQYF
TGTGCCAGCAGCAATCCCTCCTACGAGCAGTACTTC
>TRBV29-1|TRBJ1-1|.|.
CSVEPSMNTEAFF
TGCAGCGTTGAGCCGTCCATGAACACTGAAGCTTTCTTT
>TRBV10-3|TRBJ1-2|once|.
CAISSQGWGGYTF
TGTGCCATCAGCTCACAGGGCTGGGGTGGCTACACCTTC
>TRBV4-3|TRBJ2-1|.|.
CASSQDWENEQFF
TGCGCCAGCAGCCAAGATTGGGAGAATGAGCAGTTCTTC
>TRBV15|TRBJ2-6|.|.
CATSRDRRSGANVLTF
TGTGCCACCAGCAGAGATCGAAGGTCTGGGGCCAACGTCCTGACTTTC
>TRBV20-1|TRBJ2-1|.|TRBD2
CSARTGLAGAYNEQFF
TGCAGTGCTAGAACGGGACTAGCGGGAGCCTACAATGAGCAGTTCTTC
>TRBV20-1|TRBJ2-4|few|.
CSARRAGSRDIQYF
TGCAGTGCCCGGAGGGCGGGGTCGAGGGACATTCAGTACTTC
>TRBV6-5|TRBJ1-1|.|TRBD1
CASSYSTGAPNTEAFF
TGTGCCAGCAGTTATTCAACAGGGGCTCCGAACACTGAAGCTTTCTTT
>TRBV10-1|TRBJ2-7|.|TRBD2
CASSGPAGGTYEQYF
TGCGCCAGCAGCGGACCAGCGGGAGGCACCTACGAGCAGTACTTC
>TRBV11-2|TRBJ2-1|few|.
CASSLSGETQFF
TGTGCCAGCAGCTTATCGGGAGAGACCCAGTTCTTC
>TRBV20-1|TRBJ2-1|.|TRBD1
CSADQQGGEYVEQFF
TGCAGTGCCGATCAACAGGGGGGAGAGTATGTTGAGCAGTTCTTC
>TRBV3-1|TRBJ2-2|.|.
CASSQDLDRELFF
TGTGCCAGCAGCCAAGATCTTGACCGGGAGCTGTTTTTT
>TRBV7-2|TRBJ2-5|.|TRBD2
CASSLIGRAFNEQYF
TGTGCCAGCAGCTTGATCGGGAGGGCCTTTAATGAGCAGTACTTC
>TRBV7-2|TRBJ2-1|few|TRBD2
CASSLDWTSGRASEQFF
TGTGCCAGCAGCTTAGATTGGACTAGCGGGAGGGCCTCTGAGCAGTTCTTC
>TRBV7-2|TRBJ1-4|.|.
CASSLGQGPTNEKLFF
TGTGCCAGCAGCTTAGGCCAAGGACCAACTAATGAAAAACTGTTTTTT